This note documents a single T cell receptor beta chain sequence. Each CDR3 protein gets one entry after TCRdb re-called the RT-PCR reads with MiXCR. The sample includes about 110,000 distinct CDR3 sequences, 35% of them seen just once. Between the trimmed V and J ends, which lost 7 bases and 3 bases, there was a span of 9 bases. In germline, CDR1 is KGHDR, CDR2 SFDVKD. The CDR3 totals 13 residues. This entry belongs to a study of patients and donors after allogeneic stem cell transplantation. This chain joins TRBV24-1 and TRBJ2-1; maybe TRBD1 (5 bases). Sample: blood, either unsorted or a sorted T cell fraction (not recorded which). The source of this sequence is a human donor who was either an allogeneic HSCT recipient or a stem cell or donor lymphocyte infusion donor (not recorded which). It is not recorded whose cells these are; they may come from a transplant donor. CDR3 DNA: TGTGCCACCAGCAGGGTTTTCTACAATGAGCAGTTCTTC. This sequence encodes CATSRVFYNEQFF.